This is a list of T cell receptor beta chains from one sample in a study of tumour-infiltrating T cells in Burkitt lymphoma. TCRdb's table, derived via immunoSEQ multiplex PCR, lists solely in-frame clones and lacks some. The table has about 6,600 clones, about 85% seen once. Material: tumor tissue. All receptors come from a human donor with Burkitt lymphoma. The CDR3 runs from the conserved cysteine through the conserved F or W.

v_call cdr3_aa
TRBV5-1 CASSPTSGGGYGYTF
TRBV5-5 CASSTRGQGAGELFF
TRBV30 CAWSVRAAEAFF
TRBV13 CASSLGGQGAFYGYTF
TRBV6-5 CASSPGSDDTEAFF
TRBV27 CASSEDSRQETQYF
TRBV5-1 CASSLSQLGGYTF
TRBV5-1 CASSRRDRGGDNSPLHF
TRBV7-9 CASSRQGVQRDYGYTF
TRBV9 CASSVVGDSVYTGELFF
TRBV4-1 CASSQEPGGTIYF
TRBV6-5 CASVGSGNTIYF
TRBV19 CASSRTGEFHEQYF
TRBV6-1 CASSEGSGAAREQYF
TRBV19 CASIDRGRGSNQPQHF
TRBV19 CASSIGTGGIYEQYF
TRBV19 CASSIDSSQETQYF
TRBV7-9 CASSLEGTLKTRGQPQHF